A single sample gave rise to the 27 T cell receptor beta chains below, sequenced in a study of human T cells and chemical hapten exposure. MiXCR, applied by TCRdb to the RACE reads, yields one record per CDR3 protein. The data contain roughly 380,000 distinct CDR3 sequences, less than 6.5% of them singletons. The time point: pre-sensitization, week 0. Treatment given: therapeutic diphenylcyclopropenone sensitization with weekly scalp DPC. This specimen was whole blood, taken in connection with sensitization to the hapten diphenylcyclopropenone (DPC). The receptors were gathered from a woman aged 45-65 years with alopecia areata. Some clones in this sample may be carry-over from other donors' samples.

The rearrangement joins TRBV3-1 to TRBJ2-7; no reliable D call. CDR3 length: 12 residues. In germline, CDR1 is LGHDT, CDR2 YNNKEL (reference sequence). Trimming stripped 3 bases from V and 3 bases from J, with 6 bases between. In nucleotides, the CDR3 is TGTGCCAGCAGCCAGGGGATCTACGAGCAGTACTTC. Translation: CASSQGIYEQYF.

V is TRBV24-1 and J is TRBJ1-5; 10 nucleotides line up with TRBD1. CDR1 and CDR2 (germline): KGHDR, SFDVKD. This CDR3 contains 18 residues. The trim removed 6 bases at V and 0 bases at J, leaving 10 bases unmatched. The CDR3 DNA reads as TGTGCCACCAGTAGGGGGGCGACAGGGGGCAATAGCAATCAGCCCCAGCATTTT. Its translation is CATSRGATGGNSNQPQHF.

The chain couples TRBV18 to TRBJ2-1, with D tentatively TRBD2 (5 bases). The V and J ends lost 6 bases and 5 bases respectively, with 11 bases between them. The CDR3 sequence is 13 residues long. CDR1 and CDR2 from the germline V gene are KGHSH and LQKENI. This CDR3 is CASSPRVDNEQFF. The CDR3 DNA reads TGTGCCAGCTCGCCGAGGGTGGACAATGAGCAGTTCTTC.

V usage is TRBV5-1 and J usage is TRBJ2-7; maybe TRBD1 (5 bases). Germline-derived CDR1 and CDR2 are SGHRS and YFSETQ. The CDR3 is 15 residues long. The V gene lost 0 bases and the J gene lost 2 bases, with 12 bases spanning the gap. CDR3 in amino acids: CASSLEGVGTYEQYF. The CDR3 DNA is TGCGCCAGCAGCTTGGAAGGGGTAGGGACCTACGAGCAGTACTTC.

This rearrangement joins TRBV6-5 to TRBJ1-3; no reliable D call. Germline V lookup: CDR1 MNHEY, CDR2 SVGAGI. With 3 bases removed from V and 1 base from J, the gap between germline ends came to 7 bases. This CDR3 has 14 residues. The CDR3 reads CASSYTGSGNTIYF. CDR3 coding DNA: TGTGCCAGCAGTTATACGGGATCTGGAAACACCATATATTTT.

Only a few counts were recorded for this clonotype. J is TRBJ2-1 and V is TRBV4-3; 8 bases agree with TRBD2. Unmatched junction bases numbered 12, after V lost 2 bases and J lost 0 bases. The CDR3 totals 19 residues. The V gene's germline CDR1 is LGHNA and CDR2 YSLEER. CDR3 coding DNA: TGCGCCAGCAGCCAACGAGGCAGCGGGGGTTCTAGCTCCTACAATGAGCAGTTCTTC. Translating gives CASSQRGSGGSSSYNEQFF.

This clonotype was recorded many times. This rearrangement joins TRBV27 to TRBJ2-1; D might be TRBD1 or TRBD2, each matching 5 bases. Looked up from germline, CDR1 is MNHEY and CDR2 is SMNVEV (reference sequence). Trimming took off 3 bases at V and 3 bases at J, with 9 bases between the two ends. This CDR3 spans 14 amino acids. In DNA, the CDR3 is TGTGCCAGCAGTTTCGGGACGGACTACAATGAGCAGTTCTTC. Its translation is CASSFGTDYNEQFF.

V is TRBV6-5 and J is TRBJ2-7, with 8 bases that match TRBD2. V lost 5 bases and J lost 3; bases outside the gene matches: 6. In germline, CDR1 is MNHEY, CDR2 SVGAGI. This CDR3 has 14 amino acids. The CDR3 nucleotides are TGTGCCAGCAGTACTAGCGGAGCACTCTACGAGCAGTACTTC. This encodes CASSTSGALYEQYF.

This clonotype has at least ten counts. This chain connects TRBV5-1 to TRBJ1-1; a possible D gene is TRBD1 (5 bases). The germline V gene encodes CDR1 SGHRS and CDR2 YFSETQ. Trimming stripped 4 bases from V and 4 bases from J, with 11 bases between. This CDR3 has 13 amino acids. The CDR3 protein is CASSRTRGTEAFF. CDR3 nucleotides: TGCGCCAGCAGCAGGACACGGGGCACTGAAGCTTTCTTT.

The genes are TRBV12-3 or TRBV12-4 and TRBJ1-1; no clear D gene. Trimming shortened V by 2 bases and J by 1 base, and 11 bases separated the two germline ends. This CDR3 is built from 15 residues. The CDR3 nucleotides read TGTGCCAGCAGTTTAAAGGGCGGGCAGAACACTGAAGCTTTCTTT. It yields the protein CASSLKGGQNTEAFF.

The table lists this clonotype with many counts. V is TRBV11-2 and J is TRBJ1-4, with unresolved D. Germline values: CDR1 SGHAT, CDR2 FQNNGV. V dropped 1 base and J dropped 7 bases, with 7 bases sitting between them. CDR3 size: 13 residues. The CDR3 protein is CASSLGPGEKLFF. CDR3 in DNA: TGTGCCAGCAGCTTAGGGCCGGGTGAAAAACTGTTTTTT.

The chain recombines TRBV6-1 with TRBJ2-7, with 8 bases aligning to TRBD1. J lost 0 bases, V lost 1 base, and 5 bases had no gene match. The germline gives CDR1 MNHNS, CDR2 SASEGT. The CDR3 spans 16 residues. The CDR3 region is CASSEVGQVSSYEQYF. The CDR3 nucleotides are TGTGCCAGCAGTGAAGTGGGACAGGTGAGCTCCTACGAGCAGTACTTC.

The chain couples TRBV12-3 or TRBV12-4 to TRBJ2-1; possible D gene TRBD2, 6 bases. The CDR3 runs 15 residues. V shed 8 bases and J shed 0 bases, with 14 bases lying between them. CDR3 residues: CASRAGWSSYNEQFF. The CDR3 nucleotides read TGTGCCAGCCGAGCGGGCTGGAGCTCCTACAATGAGCAGTTCTTC.

Only a few counts were recorded for this clonotype. V and J are TRBV13 and TRBJ2-7; 9 bases fit TRBD2. The junction had 6 bases not matched to a gene; V was cut back by 5 bases and J by 7 bases. Germline CDR1 and CDR2: PRHDT and FYEKMQ (reference sequence). This CDR3 is built from 13 residues. CDR3 coding DNA: TGTGCCAGCAGCAACACTAGCGGGCGGGAGCAGTACTTC. Residues: CASSNTSGREQYF.

The CDR3 nucleotides read TGTGCCAGCAGTTACCCCCCCGACTCTAATGAAAAACTGTTTTTT. Translation: CASSYPPDSNEKLFF. This chain connects TRBV6-6 to TRBJ1-4; D unresolved. Germline V gene data show CDR1 as MNHNY and CDR2 as SVGAGI (reference sequence). CDR3 length: 15 residues. The V gene lost 2 bases and the J gene lost 3 bases, with 10 bases spanning the gap.

This clonotype appeared many times. The CDR3 here is CASSVAGDNEQFF. Written as DNA, the CDR3 is TGTGCCAGCAGCGTAGCGGGTGACAATGAGCAGTTCTTC. This chain connects TRBV9 to TRBJ2-1; D is unclear. V lost 0 bases and J 5 bases, leaving 6 bases between the germline ends. CDR3 length equals 13 residues. Germline loops: CDR1 SGDLS, CDR2 YYNGEE.

This clonotype has ten or more counts. The chain uses TRBV4-3 and TRBJ2-7; TRBD1 aligns across 7 bases. The CDR3 is 15 amino acids. Germline CDR1 is LGHNA and CDR2 is YSLEER. V trimming: 0 bases; J trimming: 5 bases; junction bases outside the gene matches: 7. DNA for the CDR3: TGCGCCAGCAGCCAAGAGTCACAGGGGTCCCACGAGCAGTACTTC. This translates into CASSQESQGSHEQYF.

This chain uses TRBV4-2 with TRBJ2-7; a possible D gene is TRBD2 (6 bases). CDR1 is LGHNA and CDR2 is YNFKEQ in the germline V gene. The CDR3 spans 18 residues. Deletions cut 1 base from V and 5 bases from J, with 24 bases between. CDR3: CASSQVAGNSRPLHEQYF. Here the CDR3 DNA reads TGTGCCAGCAGCCAAGTTGCGGGGAACTCCCGACCCCTACACGAGCAGTACTTC.

This clonotype was counted ten times or more. The V and J genes are TRBV12-3 or TRBV12-4 and TRBJ1-3, with a possible D match to TRBD1 (5 bases). V was shortened by 5 bases and J by 0 bases, with 20 bases between the two germline ends. The CDR3 extends over 18 amino acids. As DNA, the CDR3 is TGTGCCAGCAGTACCCTCTTGGGACGGCCGAGCTCTGGAAACACCATATATTTT. It is translated as CASSTLLGRPSSGNTIYF.

This clonotype was observed a handful of times. The rearrangement links TRBV13 to TRBJ2-7; no definite D call. The V end was cut by 5 bases, the J end by 7 bases, with 21 bases between. This CDR3 is built from 15 residues. The germline V gene has CDR1 PRHDT and CDR2 FYEKMQ (reference sequence). This CDR3 is CASSPGRALLREQYF. Written as DNA, the CDR3 is TGTGCCAGCAGCCCCGGACGGGCTCTCCTACGAGAGCAGTACTTC.

The chain links TRBV10-3 to TRBJ1-5; TRBD1 matches 9 bases. The CDR3 extends over 15 amino acids. Germline CDR1 is ENHRY and CDR2 is SYGVKD. The junction had 7 bases not matched to a gene; V was cut back by 10 bases and J by 0 bases. Here the CDR3 reads CATSSTGGSNQPQHF. The DNA of the CDR3 is TGTGCCACCTCCTCGACAGGGGGTAGCAATCAGCCCCAGCATTTT.

This clonotype has at least ten counts. The chain combines TRBV7-2 with TRBJ2-3; 12 positions agree with TRBD2. The germline CDR1 and CDR2 sequences are SGHTA and FQGNSA. The J segment lost 1 base and the V segment lost 5 bases, leaving 10 bases of the junction unmatched. CDR3 length: 18 residues. The CDR3 protein is CASSPLHLAGGRTDTQYF. Here the CDR3 DNA reads TGTGCCAGCAGCCCCCTCCACCTAGCGGGAGGGCGCACAGATACGCAGTATTTT. Complete variable domain (other parts from reference TRBV7-2 and TRBJ2-3): GAGVSQSPSNKVTEKGKDVELRCDPISGHTALYWYRQSLGQGLEFLIYFQGNSAPDKSGLPSDRFSAERTGGSVSTLTIQRTQQEDSAVYLCASSPLHLAGGRTDTQYFGPGTRLTVL.

This clonotype was picked up many times. The V gene is TRBV29-1, the J gene TRBJ2-7; 7 nucleotides match TRBD2. The germline V gene has CDR1 SQVTM and CDR2 ANQGSEA. Losses at the gene ends were 3 bases for V and 7 bases for J; bases not matched to a gene: 21. The CDR3 consists of 17 residues. CDR3 sequence reads: CSVDKAPGEGRGGEQYF. CDR3 coding DNA: TGCAGCGTTGATAAGGCCCCCGGGGAGGGAAGAGGAGGGGAGCAGTACTTC.

This sequence joins TRBV10-2 and TRBJ2-3; a weak D match, TRBD2 (6 bases). Germline lookup yields CDR1 WSHSY and CDR2 SAAADI. The V and J ends lost 8 bases and 3 bases respectively, with 15 bases between them. The CDR3 is 14 residues long. CDR3 in DNA: TGCGCCAGCGGAACGGGAGTTTTTACAGATACGCAGTATTTT. Translating gives CASGTGVFTDTQYF.

This clonotype turned up a few times. The chain combines TRBV7-2 with TRBJ2-5, with TRBD2 matching over 7 bases. Germline lookup yields CDR1 SGHTA and CDR2 FQGNSA. CDR3 length: 16 residues. V shed 5 bases, J shed 2 bases, and the junction held 11 bases outside the gene matches. The CDR3 DNA reads as TGTGCCAGCAGCCCGCTGACCGGGGGAGGGCAAGAGACCCAGTACTTC. This gives the protein CASSPLTGGGQETQYF.

The chain carries TRBV30 and TRBJ2-7; D might be TRBD1 or TRBD2, each matching 5 bases. The CDR3 is 13 residues long. CDR1 GTSNPN and CDR2 SVGIG come from the germline V gene (reference sequence). The V and J ends lost 5 bases and 0 bases respectively, with 11 bases between them. The CDR3: CAWGRDVSYEQYF. The DNA for the CDR3 is TGTGCCTGGGGCCGGGACGTCTCCTACGAGCAGTACTTC.

This clonotype was recorded many times. The rearrangement joins TRBV3-1 to TRBJ1-1; weak D call: TRBD1 (5 bases). The CDR3 loop spans 13 amino acids. Germline V gene lookup returns CDR1 LGHDT and CDR2 YNNKEL (reference sequence). V was pared by 3 bases and J by 4 bases, with 9 bases between. DNA for the CDR3: TGTGCCAGCAGCCAGCAGGGACTCACTGAAGCTTTCTTT. This encodes CASSQQGLTEAFF.